One T cell receptor beta chain is described in this entry. This sample is drawn from a study of cytomegalovirus exposure and HLA in healthy donors. Primers for the PCR totalled 60 Vbeta and 13 Jbeta. This table comes from immunoSEQ multiplex PCR, and its TCRdb copy is limited to in-frame clones, with some not included. The top ten clones hold 2% to 2.5% of a sample with 150,000 to 200,000 clones, around 81% of them seen once. The TCR originated in a woman younger than 45 in good health and CMV-seropositive. Sample: PBMCs.

The CDR3 sequence: CASSYNRGYFGTEAFF. In DNA, the CDR3 is TGTGCCAGCAGTTATAACAGGGGGTATTTCGGAACTGAAGCTTTCTTT. V is TRBV28 and J is TRBJ1-1; TRBD1 matches at 8 bases. Germline V gene lookup returns CDR1 MDHEN and CDR2 SYDVKM. The V segment lost 4 bases and the J segment 5 bases; nucleotides outside the gene matches: 12. The CDR3 covers 16 residues.